This T cell receptor (beta chain) stems from a study of cytomegalovirus exposure and HLA in healthy donors. Study-wide results and caveats: Among donors in an Asian-associated ancestry cluster, a later analysis reportedly found fewer N-insertions than the roughly 610-donor mean. For cytomegalovirus status, the classifier reportedly gave diagnoses with high specificity and sensitivity. DRB1 had the most TCR associations and HLA-C the fewest, a later analysis found, with rates varying by HLA locus.

Turning to this clone: The antigen is not known.

CDR3 size: 16 residues. CDR1 SNHLY and CDR2 FYNNEI come from the germline V gene. Trimming removed 6 bases from V and 8 bases from J; junction bases left unmatched: 8. Researchers ran the PCR with 60 Vbeta and 13 Jbeta primers. The data were produced by immunoSEQ multiplex PCR, yet TCRdb's version contains in-frame clones alone and is incomplete. Here the sample spans around 210,000 clones, approximately 80% being singletons. This clonotype was sampled from a woman aged 30 to 39 in good health and CMV-seronegative. Sequenced sample: PBMCs. The rearrangement links TRBV2 to TRBJ2-2; TRBD2 matches at 14 bases. CDR3 sequence reads: CASRRGLAGESGELFF. The CDR3 DNA reads as TGTGCCAGCAGACGGGGACTAGCGGGGGAGTCGGGGGAGCTGTTTTTT. The full variable domain, with the rest looked up from reference TRBV2 and TRBJ2-2, is EPEVTQTPSHQVTQMGQEVILRCVPISNHLYFYWYRQILGQKVEFLVSFYNNEISEKSEIFDDQFSVERPDGSNFTLKIRSTKLEDSAMYFCASRRGLAGESGELFFGEGSRLTVL.